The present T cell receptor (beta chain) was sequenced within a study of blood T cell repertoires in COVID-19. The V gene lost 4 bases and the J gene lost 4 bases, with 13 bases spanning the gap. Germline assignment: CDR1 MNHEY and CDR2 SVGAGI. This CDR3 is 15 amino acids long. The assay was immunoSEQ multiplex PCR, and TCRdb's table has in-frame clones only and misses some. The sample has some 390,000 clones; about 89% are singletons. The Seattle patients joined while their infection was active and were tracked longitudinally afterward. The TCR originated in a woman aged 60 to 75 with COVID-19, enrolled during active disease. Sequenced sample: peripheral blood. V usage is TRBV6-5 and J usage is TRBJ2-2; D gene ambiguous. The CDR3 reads CASSSQRSSTGELFF. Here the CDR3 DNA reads TGTGCCAGCAGTTCTCAACGGTCGAGCACCGGGGAGCTGTTTTTT.